The 4 T cell receptor beta chains reported below all come from one sample, sequenced in a study of T cell repertoires in cytomegalovirus infection. The antigens for these receptors are not known. MiXCR was run by TCRdb on the reads, yielding one entry per CDR3 protein. This sample has tens of thousands of distinct CDR3 sequences; about 33% occur once, and the top ten carry roughly 70%. Sequenced input: PBMCs, sequenced either directly or after in vitro stimulation (not recorded which). The source of these receptors is a human donor in good health (CMV status not recorded). Some clones in this sample may be carry-over from other donors' samples.

In this sample, this clonotype turned up once. The V gene is TRBV28, the J gene TRBJ2-1, with no clear D. The germline V and J ends were trimmed by 10 bases and 0 bases, with 10 bases remaining between them. The CDR3 covers 13 residues. Germline CDR1 MDHEN, CDR2 SYDVKM. CDR3 sequence: CATNPDSYNEQFF. CDR3 DNA sequence: TGTGCCACCAACCCAGACTCCTACAATGAGCAGTTCTTC.

The chain joins TRBV20-1 to TRBJ2-5; D not resolved. Trimming pared 1 base from V and 5 bases from J, leaving 5 bases between. Per germline, CDR1 DFQATT and CDR2 SNEGSKA (reference sequence). CDR3 length: 11 residues. The CDR3, as DNA: TGCAGTGCTAGAGTATCTGAGACCCAGTACTTC. Amino acid sequence: CSARVSETQYF.

This clonotype has a handful of counts. The chain joins TRBV4-3 to TRBJ2-3; perhaps D is TRBD1 or TRBD2 (5 bases each). V gave up 2 bases and J gave up 0 bases, with 12 bases separating them. Germline loops: CDR1 LGHNA, CDR2 YSLEER. This CDR3 is 16 amino acids long. This CDR3 is CASSQLGAESTDTQYF. The DNA for the CDR3 is TGCGCCAGCAGCCAACTCGGGGCAGAGAGCACAGATACGCAGTATTTT.

The chain uses TRBV9 and TRBJ2-3, with D hard to call. CDR3 length: 10 residues. CDR1 is SGDLS, CDR2 YYNGEE, per germline. Between the trimmed V and J ends, which lost 6 bases and 6 bases, there was a span of 5 bases. The CDR3 coding sequence is TGTGCCAGCAAGCCCGATACGCAGTATTTT. This codes for CASKPDTQYF.